This TCR beta chain was identified during a study of T-cell reconstitution after alpha-beta-depleted transplantation in children. TCRbeta library preparation incorporated unique molecular identifiers. Each CDR3 protein gets one entry after TCRdb re-called the PCR reads with MiXCR. The sample yields roughly 220,000 distinct CDR3 sequences, under 8.5% seen once. In this sample, this clonotype turned up many times. This CDR3 is 14 amino acids long. V was cut by 3 bases and J by 0 bases, with 9 bases left in between. Germline CDR1 reads DFQATT; CDR2 reads SNEGSKA (reference sequence). The rearrangement joins TRBV20-1 to TRBJ2-1; the D is unclear. This specimen consisted of PBMCs, mostly from graft donor cells, obtained 360 days after TCRalphabeta/CD19-depleted stem cell transplant. The receptor was isolated from a male patient aged 2-9 years who had a stem cell transplant for acute myeloid leukemia, so the T cells may come from the graft donor. CDR3 bases: TGCAGTGCTAGTGAGCCGAGCTCCTACAATGAGCAGTTCTTC. Protein product: CSASEPSSYNEQFF.